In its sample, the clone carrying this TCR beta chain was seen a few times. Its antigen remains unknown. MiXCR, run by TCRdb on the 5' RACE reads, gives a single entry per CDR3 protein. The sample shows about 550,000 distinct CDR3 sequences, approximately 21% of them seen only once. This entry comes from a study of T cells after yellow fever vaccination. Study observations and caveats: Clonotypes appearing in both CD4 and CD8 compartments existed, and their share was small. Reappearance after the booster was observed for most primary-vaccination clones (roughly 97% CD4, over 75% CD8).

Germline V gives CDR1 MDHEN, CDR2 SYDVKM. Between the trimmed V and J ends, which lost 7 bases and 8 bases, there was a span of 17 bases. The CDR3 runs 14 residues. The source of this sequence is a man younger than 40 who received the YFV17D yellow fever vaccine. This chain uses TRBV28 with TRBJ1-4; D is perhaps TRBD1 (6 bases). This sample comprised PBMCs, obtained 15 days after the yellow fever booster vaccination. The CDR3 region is CASKSQGLTEKLFF. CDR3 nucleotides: TGTGCCAGCAAGTCACAGGGACTGACGGAAAAACTGTTTTTT.